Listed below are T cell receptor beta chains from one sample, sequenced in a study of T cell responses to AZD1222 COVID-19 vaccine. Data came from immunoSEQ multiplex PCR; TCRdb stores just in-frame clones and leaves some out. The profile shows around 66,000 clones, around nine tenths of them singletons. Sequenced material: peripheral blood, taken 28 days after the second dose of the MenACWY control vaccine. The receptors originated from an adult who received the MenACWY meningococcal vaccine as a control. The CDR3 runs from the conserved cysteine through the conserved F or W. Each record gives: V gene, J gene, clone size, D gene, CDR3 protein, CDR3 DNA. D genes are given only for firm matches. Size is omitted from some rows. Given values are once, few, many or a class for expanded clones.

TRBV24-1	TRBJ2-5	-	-	CATSDYGRDQYF	TGTGCCACCAGTGATTATGGGCGGGACCAGTACTTC
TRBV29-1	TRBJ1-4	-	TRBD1	CSGSTGGRNEKLFF	TGCAGCGGGTCGACAGGGGGTAGGAATGAAAAACTGTTTTTT
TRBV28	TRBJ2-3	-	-	CASSQPRPEPSTDTQYF	TGTGCCAGCAGCCAGCCCCGCCCGGAACCGAGCACAGATACGCAGTATTTT
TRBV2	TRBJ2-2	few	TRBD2	CASKATSGGGTGELFF	TGTGCCAGCAAGGCGACTAGCGGGGGGGGCACCGGGGAGCTGTTTTTT
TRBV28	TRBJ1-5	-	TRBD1	CASSQNRGLGNQPQHF	TGTGCCAGCAGTCAAAACAGGGGGCTCGGCAATCAGCCCCAGCATTTT
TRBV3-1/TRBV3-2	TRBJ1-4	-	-	CASSQVGGEKLFF	TGTGCCAGCAGCCAAGTGGGTGGGGAAAAACTGTTTTTT
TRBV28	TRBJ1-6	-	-	CASSLGPGYTNSPLHF	TGTGCCAGCAGTTTAGGGCCGGGTTACACCAATTCACCCCTCCACTTT
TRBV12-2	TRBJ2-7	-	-	CASRLVWMNYEQYF	TGTGCAAGTCGCTTAGTGTGGATGAACTACGAGCAGTACTTC
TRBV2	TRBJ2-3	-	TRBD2	CASSEGTSGRTQYF	TGTGCCAGCAGTGAAGGGACTAGCGGGAGGACGCAGTATTTT
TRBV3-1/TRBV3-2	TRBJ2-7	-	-	CASSPGTGDYSYEQYF	TGTGCCAGCAGCCCCGGGACCGGAGATTACTCCTACGAGCAGTACTTC
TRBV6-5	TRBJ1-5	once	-	CASSRAGDSNQPQHF	TGTGCCAGCAGTCGAGCAGGGGATAGCAATCAGCCCCAGCATTTT
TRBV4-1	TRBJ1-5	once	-	CASSQDAGAQPQHF	TGCGCCAGCAGCCAGGATGCGGGGGCTCAGCCCCAGCATTTT
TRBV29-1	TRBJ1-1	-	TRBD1	CSVRTGGNTEAFF	TGCAGCGTTCGGACAGGGGGGAACACTGAAGCTTTCTTT
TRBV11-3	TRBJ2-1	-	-	CASSLQATGPSEQFF	TGTGCCAGCAGCTTACAGGCGACCGGACCTAGTGAGCAGTTCTTC
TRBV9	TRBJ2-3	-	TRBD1	CASSVGQGRIDTQYF	TGTGCCAGCAGCGTAGGACAGGGTCGGATAGATACGCAGTATTTT
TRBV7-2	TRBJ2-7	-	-	CASSSGRLASPYEQYF	TGTGCCAGCAGCTCCGGTCGTTTAGCTTCGCCCTACGAGCAGTACTTC
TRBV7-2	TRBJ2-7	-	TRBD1	CASSLGQSSYEQYF	TGTGCCAGCAGCTTGGGACAGTCTTCCTACGAGCAGTACTTC
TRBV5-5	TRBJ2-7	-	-	CASSLRSQGSYEQYF	TGTGCCAGCAGCTTGCGATCGCAGGGTTCCTACGAGCAGTACTTC
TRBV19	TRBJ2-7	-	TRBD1	CASSMGTGGEQYF	TGTGCCAGTAGTATGGGGACAGGGGGCGAGCAGTACTTC
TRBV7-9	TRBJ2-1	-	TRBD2	CASSEKGLAGNNEQFF	TGTGCCAGCAGCGAGAAGGGACTAGCGGGTAACAATGAGCAGTTCTTC
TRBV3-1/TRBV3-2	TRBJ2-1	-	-	CASSQEGGVYNEQFF	TGTGCCAGCAGCCAAGAAGGAGGGGTCTACAATGAGCAGTTCTTC
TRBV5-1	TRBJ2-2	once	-	CASSSLSGPGELFF	TGCGCCAGCAGCTCCCTTTCGGGACCCGGGGAGCTGTTTTTT
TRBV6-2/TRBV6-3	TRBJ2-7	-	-	CASSYSGYSYEQYF	TGTGCCAGCAGTTACTCGGGGTACTCCTACGAGCAGTACTTC
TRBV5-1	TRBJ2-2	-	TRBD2	CASSPIAGGANTGELFF	TGCGCCAGCAGCCCTATAGCGGGGGGGGCGAACACCGGGGAGCTGTTTTTT
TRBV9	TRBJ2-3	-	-	CASSVNRVVETDTQYF	TGTGCCAGCAGCGTAAACAGGGTAGTCGAAACAGATACGCAGTATTTT
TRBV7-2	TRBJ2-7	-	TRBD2	CASSSPSGSYEQYF	TGTGCCAGCAGCTCGCCTAGCGGGAGCTACGAGCAGTACTTC
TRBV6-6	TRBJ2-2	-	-	CASSYGGTGELFF	TGTGCCAGCAGTTACGGGGGCACCGGGGAGCTGTTTTTT
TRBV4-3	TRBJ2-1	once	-	CASSHAGAQRPFF	TGCGCCAGCAGCCACGCCGGGGCGCAACGGCCGTTCTTC
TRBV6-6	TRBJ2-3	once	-	CAPGVGPDTDTQYF	TGTGCCCCCGGTGTGGGGCCGGACACAGATACGCAGTATTTT
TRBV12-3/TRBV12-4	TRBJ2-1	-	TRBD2	CASTVAGINEQFF	TGTGCCAGCACCGTAGCGGGAATAAATGAGCAGTTCTTC
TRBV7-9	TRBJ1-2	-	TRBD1	CASRQGQGNYGYTF	TGTGCCAGCAGACAAGGACAGGGAAACTATGGCTACACCTTC
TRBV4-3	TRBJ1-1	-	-	CASSFAGTNTEAFF	TGCGCCAGCAGTTTCGCAGGAACGAACACTGAAGCTTTCTTT
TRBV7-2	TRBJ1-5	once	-	CASSLDRRSNQPQHF	TGTGCCAGCAGCTTAGATAGGAGGAGCAATCAGCCCCAGCATTTT
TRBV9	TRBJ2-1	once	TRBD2	CASSLGLADYNEQFF	TGTGCCAGCAGCCTCGGACTAGCGGATTACAATGAGCAGTTCTTC
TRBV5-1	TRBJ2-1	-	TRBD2	CASTILAGGGSNEQFF	TGCGCCAGCACAATCCTAGCGGGAGGGGGCTCTAATGAGCAGTTCTTC
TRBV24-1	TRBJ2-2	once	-	CATSDLGGRGTGELFF	TGTGCCACCAGTGATTTAGGGGGGAGAGGAACCGGGGAGCTGTTTTTT
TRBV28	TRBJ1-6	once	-	CASSLWRESHNSPLHF	TGTGCCAGCAGTTTATGGAGGGAGTCACATAATTCACCCCTCCACTTT
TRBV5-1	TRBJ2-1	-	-	CASSLFSGSSYNEQFF	TGCGCCAGCAGCTTGTTTAGCGGTAGCTCCTACAATGAGCAGTTCTTC
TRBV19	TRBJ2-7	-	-	CASSIGQPGAYEQYF	TGTGCCAGTAGTATCGGACAGCCGGGGGCCTACGAGCAGTACTTC
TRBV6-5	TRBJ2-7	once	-	CASRSQGGTYEQYF	TGTGCCAGCAGATCGCAGGGGGGGACCTACGAGCAGTACTTC
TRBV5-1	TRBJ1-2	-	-	CASSRAEDGYTF	TGCGCCAGCAGCAGGGCGGAGGATGGCTACACCTTC
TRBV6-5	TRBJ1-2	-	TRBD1	CASGTGVGGYTF	TGTGCCAGCGGAACAGGGGTTGGTGGCTACACCTTC
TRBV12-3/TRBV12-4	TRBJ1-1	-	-	CASSLLRTEAFF	TGTGCCAGCAGTTTACTCCGCACTGAAGCTTTCTTT
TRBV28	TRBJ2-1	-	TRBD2	CASSGTSGGFPPNEQFF	TGTGCCAGCAGTGGGACTAGCGGGGGGTTTCCCCCCAATGAGCAGTTCTTC
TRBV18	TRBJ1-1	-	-	CASSPPGATGTEAFF	TGTGCCAGCTCACCCCCCGGGGCGACGGGGACTGAAGCTTTCTTT
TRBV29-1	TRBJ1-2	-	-	CSVARGENYGYTF	TGCAGCGTTGCCCGGGGGGAGAACTATGGCTACACCTTC
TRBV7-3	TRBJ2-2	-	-	CASSLGETGELFF	TGTGCCAGCAGCTTAGGGGAGACCGGGGAGCTGTTTTTT
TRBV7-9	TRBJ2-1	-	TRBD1	CASSVGQDLYNEQFF	TGTGCCAGCAGCGTGGGACAGGATCTCTACAATGAGCAGTTCTTC
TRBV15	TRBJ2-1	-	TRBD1	CATSRDLLGGQGYNEQFF	TGTGCCACCAGCAGAGATCTCTTGGGAGGACAGGGTTACAATGAGCAGTTCTTC
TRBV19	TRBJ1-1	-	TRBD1	CASSSGQANTEAFF	TGTGCCAGTAGTAGTGGACAGGCGAACACTGAAGCTTTCTTT
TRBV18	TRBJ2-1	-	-	CASSGMGGQFF	TGTGCCAGCTCAGGAATGGGTGGGCAGTTCTTC